This T cell receptor beta chain comes out of a study of cytomegalovirus exposure and HLA in healthy donors. Regarding the study as a whole: Later examination showed HLA-associated TCR beta chains had greater clonal expansion than equally common others. Altogether, 160 or so TCR beta chains were recorded as cytomegalovirus-associated.

Concerning this clone itself: Its specificity is not known.

The PCR used 60 Vbeta and 13 Jbeta primers. Original data processing: Counted up in a later analysis, unique TCR beta chains came to some 82 million, with roughly 11 million shared. Clones were read by immunoSEQ multiplex PCR, and TCRdb kept only the in-frame ones, dropping some. For V, J and clone size, that table is used; D and trimming come from the DNA. The sample includes 200,000 to 250,000 clones, 60% to 85% of them seen just once. The source of this sequence is a man in his forties or fifties in good health and CMV-seronegative. The sequencing sample was made of PBMCs.

The CDR3 loop reads CASSWGQGQPQHF. The CDR3 DNA reads TGCGCCAGCAGCTGGGGACAGGGGCAGCCCCAGCATTTT. The rearrangement joins TRBV5-1 to TRBJ1-5; 10 bases line up with TRBD1. With V trimmed by 3 bases and J by 7 bases, 1 base remained unmatched. The CDR3 spans 13 residues. Germline V gives CDR1 SGHRS, CDR2 YFSETQ.